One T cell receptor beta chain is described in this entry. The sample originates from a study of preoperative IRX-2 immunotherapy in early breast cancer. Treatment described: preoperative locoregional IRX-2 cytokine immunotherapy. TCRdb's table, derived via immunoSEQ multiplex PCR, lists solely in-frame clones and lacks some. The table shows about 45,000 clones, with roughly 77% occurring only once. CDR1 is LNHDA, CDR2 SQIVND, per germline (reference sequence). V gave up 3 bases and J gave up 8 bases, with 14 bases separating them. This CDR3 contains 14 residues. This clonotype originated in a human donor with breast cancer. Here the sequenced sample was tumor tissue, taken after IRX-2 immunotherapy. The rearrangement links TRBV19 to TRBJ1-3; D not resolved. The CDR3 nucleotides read TGTGCCAGTAGTATCCCAGGTATCGACGACACCATATATTTT. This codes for CASSIPGIDDTIYF. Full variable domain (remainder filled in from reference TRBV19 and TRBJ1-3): DGGITQSPKYLFRKEGQNVTLSCEQNLNHDAMYWYRQDPGQGLRLIYYSQIVNDFQKGDIAEGYSVSREKKESFPLTVTSAQKNPTAFYLCASSIPGIDDTIYFGEGSWLTVV.